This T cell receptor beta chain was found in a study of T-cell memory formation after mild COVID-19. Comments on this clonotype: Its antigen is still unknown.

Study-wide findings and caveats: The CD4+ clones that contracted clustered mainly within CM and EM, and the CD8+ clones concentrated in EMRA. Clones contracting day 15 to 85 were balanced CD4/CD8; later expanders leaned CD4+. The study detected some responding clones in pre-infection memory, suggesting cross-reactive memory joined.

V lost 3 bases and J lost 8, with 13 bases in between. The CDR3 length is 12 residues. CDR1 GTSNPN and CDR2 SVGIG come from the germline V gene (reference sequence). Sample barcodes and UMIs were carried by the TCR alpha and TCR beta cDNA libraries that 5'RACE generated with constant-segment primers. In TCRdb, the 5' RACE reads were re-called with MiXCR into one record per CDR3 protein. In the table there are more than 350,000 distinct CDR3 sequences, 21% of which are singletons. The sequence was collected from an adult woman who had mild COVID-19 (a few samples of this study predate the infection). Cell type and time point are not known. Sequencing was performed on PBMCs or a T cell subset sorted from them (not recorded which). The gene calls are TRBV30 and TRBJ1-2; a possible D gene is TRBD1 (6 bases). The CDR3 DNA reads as TGTGCCTGGAGCCCGATGGGGGCCGGCTACACCTTC. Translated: CAWSPMGAGYTF.